This T cell receptor (beta chain) was identified in a study of blood T cell repertoires in COVID-19. Allocation to cohorts depended on clinical history reported by the participants. TCRdb's table, derived via immunoSEQ multiplex PCR, lists solely in-frame clones and lacks some. The sample shows about 430,000 clones, approximately 90% of them seen only once. The clonotype was recovered from a woman in her late teens or twenties who had been exposed to COVID-19. Sequencing was performed on PBMCs or T cells enriched from blood (not recorded which).

DNA of the CDR3: TGTGCCAGCAGTATAGCGGGAGGCGGCACCGGGGAGCTGTTTTTT. Amino acids: CASSIAGGGTGELFF. The V gene is TRBV6-4, the J gene TRBJ2-2; 10 bases align to TRBD2. The CDR3 spans 15 residues. Losses at the gene ends were 5 bases for V and 4 bases for J; bases not matched to a gene: 4. CDR1 is MRHNA and CDR2 is SNTAGT in the germline V gene.